The clone carrying this TCR beta chain has only a few counts. As yet, its antigen is unknown. The CDR3 contains 21 residues. This sample was taken from a study of cytomegalovirus exposure and HLA in healthy donors. Study-level points and caveats: Presence/absence analyses took donor sequencing depth as roughly uniform. Later analysis identified a missense DCLRE1C variant that was linked to TCR beta V- and J-gene trimming. In a later analysis, across HLA loci, associated TCR counts were highest for DRB1, lowest for HLA-C. Rare TCR sequences predominated, though certain public TCRs were found in many donors.

The PCR ran on 60 Vbeta and 13 Jbeta primers. Here immunoSEQ multiplex PCR was the method, and the copy in TCRdb shows in-frame clones only, minus some. The data show some 130,000 clones, about 87% seen once. The sample was PBMCs. V is TRBV21-1 and J is TRBJ2-7; TRBD2, the table's D call, lacks a check against the DNA. TRBV21-1 is classified as a pseudogene. The sequence came from a woman aged 25-40 years in good health and CMV-seronegative. The CDR3 is CASSKVWTSGGSFRSSYEQYF. The CDR3 bases are TGTGCCAGCAGCAAAGTTTGGACTAGCGGGGGGTCCTTTCGCAGCTCCTACGAGCAGTACTTC.